These T cell receptor beta chains were read from a single sample in a study of Ad26.COV2.S vaccination and SARS-CoV-2 variants. Produced via immunoSEQ multiplex PCR; TCRdb's table is partial and in-frame only. The sample lists about 320,000 clones, just over 85% seen once, with 1.5% to 2% in the top ten. The specimen was peripheral blood, collected in a trial of Ad26.COV2.S vaccine versus placebo. These receptors were taken from a person aged 18-60 years who received the Ad26.COV2.S COVID-19 vaccine or a placebo. CDR3s include the opening cysteine and the closing phenylalanine or tryptophan. A D gene is named only where the DNA matches it firmly. Clone size, where shown, is once, few, many, or a class for clones that have expanded.

CASSPGQASYNEQFF,TGTGCCAGCTCACCCGGACAGGCCTCCTACAATGAGCAGTTCTTC,TRBJ2-1,TRBD1,TRBV18,.
CASSLAAGAGSPLHF,TGTGCCAGCAGCTTAGCTGCAGGGGCTGGTTCACCCCTCCACTTT,TRBJ1-6,.,TRBV7-2,.
CASSLATGGLISEQYF,TGCGCCAGCAGCTTGGCCACTGGGGGGCTTATTAGCGAGCAGTACTTC,TRBJ2-7,.,TRBV5-1,once
CASTPGRTDTEAFF,TGTGCCAGTACCCCCGGACGGACGGACACTGAAGCTTTCTTT,TRBJ1-1,.,TRBV19,.
CASSSRKGRYSGANVLTF,TGTGCCAGCAGCTCCCGCAAGGGACGGTACTCTGGGGCCAACGTCCTGACTTTC,TRBJ2-6,.,TRBV7-9,.
CASSYPIHPSGGPQETQYF,TGTGCCAGCAGTTACCCGATACACCCTAGCGGGGGGCCTCAAGAGACCCAGTACTTC,TRBJ2-5,TRBD2,TRBV6-2/TRBV6-3,.
CASSQEGGPGNQPQHF,TGCGCCAGCAGCCAAGAAGGTGGACCTGGCAATCAGCCCCAGCATTTT,TRBJ1-5,.,TRBV4-1,.
CASSFLPGANVLTF,TGTGCCAGCAGCTTCCTCCCTGGGGCCAACGTCCTGACTTTC,TRBJ2-6,.,TRBV2,.
CASRGPYNEQFF,TGTGCCAGCAGGGGGCCCTACAATGAGCAGTTCTTC,TRBJ2-1,.,TRBV6-5,.
CATRTGASEATQYF,TGTGCCACCAGGACAGGGGCGTCAGAGGCTACGCAGTATTTT,TRBJ2-3,TRBD1,TRBV7-2,.
CASTTGLNEKLFF,TGTGCCAGCACCACGGGCCTTAATGAAAAACTGTTTTTT,TRBJ1-4,.,TRBV12-3/TRBV12-4,.
CATSRGPSSYEQYF,TGTGCCACCAGCAGAGGCCCATCCTCCTACGAGCAGTACTTC,TRBJ2-7,.,TRBV15,.
CASSVGRTGVLFF,TGTGCCAGCAGCGTAGGTCGAACGGGGGTGCTGTTTTTT,TRBJ1-4,.,TRBV9,.
CASSSPGVQAGELFF,TGTGCCAGCAGCTCTCCGGGGGTTCAGGCCGGGGAGCTGTTTTTT,TRBJ2-2,.,TRBV7-7,.
CASSLVDGSNQPQHF,TGTGCCAGCAGCTTAGTGGACGGAAGCAATCAGCCCCAGCATTTT,TRBJ1-5,.,TRBV7-6,.
CASSPLRDRVGEAFF,TGTGCCAGCTCACCCCTCCGGGACAGGGTCGGTGAAGCTTTCTTT,TRBJ1-1,TRBD1,TRBV18,.
CASSKDGTYEQYF,TGTGCCAGCTCAAAGGACGGAACTTACGAGCAGTACTTC,TRBJ2-7,.,TRBV18,.
CASSDGTSVRELFF,TGTGCCAGCAGTGATGGGACTAGCGTCCGGGAGCTGTTTTTT,TRBJ2-2,TRBD2,TRBV2,.
CASSLELTNYGYTF,TGTGCCAGCAGCTTAGAATTAACTAACTATGGCTACACCTTC,TRBJ1-2,.,TRBV7-9,.
CASSSQVGTGSWGQYF,TGTGCCAGCAGCTCCCAGGTGGGGACAGGGTCCTGGGGGCAGTACTTC,TRBJ2-7,TRBD1,TRBV7-2,.
CAWRDLSRLNTEAFF,TGTGCCTGGAGGGACCTGTCCCGGCTGAACACTGAAGCTTTCTTT,TRBJ1-1,.,TRBV30,.
CASSLDRVGEQYF,TGTGCCAGCAGCTTGGACAGGGTGGGCGAGCAGTACTTC,TRBJ2-7,TRBD1,TRBV7-6,.
CASSQLDSEAFF,TGTGCCAGCAGCCAATTAGACAGTGAAGCTTTCTTT,TRBJ1-1,.,TRBV3-1/TRBV3-2,.
CASSYSGPSGNTIYF,TGTGCCAGCAGTTACTCAGGACCCTCTGGAAACACCATATATTTT,TRBJ1-3,.,TRBV6-6,.
CASSSLHRGVMNEQYF,TGTGCCAGCAGCTCTTTGCACCGGGGGGTAATGAACGAGCAGTACTTC,TRBJ2-7,TRBD2,TRBV3-1/TRBV3-2,once
CASSPDRLMNTEAFF,TGTGCCAGCAGCCCCGACAGACTCATGAACACTGAAGCTTTCTTT,TRBJ1-1,.,TRBV6-5,.
CASSQEGPNTGELFF,TGTGCCAGCAGCCAAGAAGGGCCGAACACCGGGGAGCTGTTTTTT,TRBJ2-2,.,TRBV4-2,.
CASSSQGAVGNEQFF,TGTGCCAGCAGCTCCCAGGGGGCGGTAGGCAATGAGCAGTTCTTC,TRBJ2-1,TRBD1,TRBV6-4,.
CASSQDNGYTF,TGTGCCAGCAGCCAGGACAATGGCTACACCTTC,TRBJ1-2,.,TRBV3-1/TRBV3-2,.
CASSSPAGSTDTQYF,TGTGCCAGCAGCTCCCCGGCCGGCAGCACAGATACGCAGTATTTT,TRBJ2-3,.,TRBV9,.
CASKIRAGQRASPLHF,TGTGCCAGCAAAATCCGAGCGGGACAGCGGGCTTCACCCCTCCACTTT,TRBJ1-6,TRBD1,TRBV6-6,.
CASSREGGVGSYEQYF,TGCGCCAGCAGCCGGGAGGGGGGGGTGGGCTCCTACGAGCAGTACTTC,TRBJ2-7,TRBD2,TRBV5-1,.
CASSLPRDREKETQYF,TGCGCCAGCAGCTTGCCCAGGGACAGGGAGAAAGAGACCCAGTACTTC,TRBJ2-5,TRBD1,TRBV5-1,.
CASLGPDRGNSPLHF,TGTGCCAGCCTGGGACCCGACAGGGGGAATTCACCCCTCCACTTT,TRBJ1-6,TRBD1,TRBV4-2,.
CATSRDGGRLRTLSYEQYF,TGTGCCACCAGCAGAGATGGTGGTCGTCTAAGGACTCTATCCTACGAGCAGTACTTC,TRBJ2-7,.,TRBV15,.
CASSLGPDYSNQPQHF,TGTGCCAGCAGCTTGGGGCCGGATTATAGCAATCAGCCCCAGCATTTT,TRBJ1-5,.,TRBV5-6,.
CASSLPSGGRAQFF,TGTGCCAGCAGCCTACCCTCCGGTGGTAGGGCGCAGTTCTTC,TRBJ2-1,.,TRBV5-6,.
CASSPDRGTYNEQFF,TGTGCCAGCAGCCCGGACAGGGGTACCTACAATGAGCAGTTCTTC,TRBJ2-1,TRBD1,TRBV7-2,once
CASSLAASGVDGYTF,TGTGCCAGCAGCTTAGCGGCTTCAGGGGTTGATGGCTACACCTTC,TRBJ1-2,.,TRBV7-2,.
CASSRQGSEQYF,TGCGCCAGCAGTCGACAGGGTTCCGAGCAGTACTTC,TRBJ2-7,TRBD1,TRBV5-1,.